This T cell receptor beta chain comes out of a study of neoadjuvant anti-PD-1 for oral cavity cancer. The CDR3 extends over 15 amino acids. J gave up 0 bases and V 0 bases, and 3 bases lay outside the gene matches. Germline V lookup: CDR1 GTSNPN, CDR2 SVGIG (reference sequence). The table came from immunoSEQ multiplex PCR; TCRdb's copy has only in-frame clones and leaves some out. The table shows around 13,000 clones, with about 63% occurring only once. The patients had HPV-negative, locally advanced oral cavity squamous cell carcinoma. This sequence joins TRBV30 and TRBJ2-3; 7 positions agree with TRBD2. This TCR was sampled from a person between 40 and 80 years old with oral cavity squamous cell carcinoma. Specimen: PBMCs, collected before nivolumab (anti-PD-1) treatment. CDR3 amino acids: CAWSVPAGSTDTQYF. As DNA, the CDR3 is TGTGCCTGGAGTGTTCCAGCGGGGAGCACAGATACGCAGTATTTT.